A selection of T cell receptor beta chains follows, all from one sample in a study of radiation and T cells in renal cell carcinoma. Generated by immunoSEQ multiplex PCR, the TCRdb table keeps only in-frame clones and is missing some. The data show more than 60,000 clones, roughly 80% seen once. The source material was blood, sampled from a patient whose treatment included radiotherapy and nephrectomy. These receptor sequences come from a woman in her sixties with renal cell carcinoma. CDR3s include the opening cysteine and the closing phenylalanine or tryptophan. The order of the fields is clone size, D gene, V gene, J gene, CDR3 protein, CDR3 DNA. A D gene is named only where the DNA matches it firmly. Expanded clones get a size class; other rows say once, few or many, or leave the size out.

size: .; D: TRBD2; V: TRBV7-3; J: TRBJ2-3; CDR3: CASSQGLGTDTQYF; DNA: TGTGCCAGCAGCCAGGGACTAGGCACAGATACGCAGTATTTT
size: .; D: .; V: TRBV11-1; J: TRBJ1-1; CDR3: CASSSFVGPRFEAFF; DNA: TGTGCCAGCAGCTCTTTCGTAGGACCGAGGTTTGAAGCTTTCTTT
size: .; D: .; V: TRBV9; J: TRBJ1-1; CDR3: CASSVELNTEAFF; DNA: TGTGCCAGCAGCGTAGAGCTGAACACTGAAGCTTTCTTT
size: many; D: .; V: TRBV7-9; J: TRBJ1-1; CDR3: CASSLGRPNTEAFF; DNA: TGTGCCAGCAGCTTGGGCCGGCCGAACACTGAAGCTTTCTTT
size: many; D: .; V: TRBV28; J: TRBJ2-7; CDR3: CASSTLVGVAYEQYF; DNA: TGTGCCAGCAGCACGCTAGTGGGGGTGGCTTACGAGCAGTACTTC
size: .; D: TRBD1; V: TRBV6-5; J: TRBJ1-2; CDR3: CASSRFGQGADGYTF; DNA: TGTGCCAGCAGCCGATTCGGACAGGGGGCGGATGGCTACACCTTC
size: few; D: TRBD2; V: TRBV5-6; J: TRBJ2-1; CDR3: CASSLGLAGGNEQFF; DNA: TGTGCCAGCAGCCTCGGACTAGCGGGAGGCAATGAGCAGTTCTTC
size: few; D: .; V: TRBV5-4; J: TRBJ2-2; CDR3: CASSFGGGTGELFF; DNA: TGTGCCAGCAGCTTCGGGGGTGGTACCGGGGAGCTGTTTTTT
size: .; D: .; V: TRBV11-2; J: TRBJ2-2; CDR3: CASSLSGGFGTGELFF; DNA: TGTGCCAGCAGCTTATCCGGGGGCTTTGGAACCGGGGAGCTGTTTTTT
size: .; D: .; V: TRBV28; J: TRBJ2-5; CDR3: CASSLHGSRLETQYF; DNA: TGTGCCAGCAGTTTACACGGGAGTCGTTTAGAGACCCAGTACTTC
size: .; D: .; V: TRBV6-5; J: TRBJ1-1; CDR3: CASSYGVLAFF; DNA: TGTGCCAGCAGTTACGGGGTTTTGGCTTTCTTT
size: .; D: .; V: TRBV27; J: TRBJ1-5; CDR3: CASSLYAGGNQPQHF; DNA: TGTGCCAGCAGTTTATACGCAGGGGGCAATCAGCCCCAGCATTTT
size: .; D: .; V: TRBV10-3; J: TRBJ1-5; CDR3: CAISEDRKGQPQHF; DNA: TGTGCCATCAGTGAGGACAGGAAAGGGCAGCCCCAGCATTTT
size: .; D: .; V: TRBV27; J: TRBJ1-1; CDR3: CASSLNRNMNTEAFF; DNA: TGTGCCAGCAGTTTAAACCGGAACATGAACACTGAAGCTTTCTTT
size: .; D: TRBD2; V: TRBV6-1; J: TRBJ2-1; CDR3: CATGGADYNEQFF; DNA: TGTGCCACGGGGGGGGCCGACTACAATGAGCAGTTCTTC
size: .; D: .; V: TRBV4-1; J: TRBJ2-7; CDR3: CASSQVGFLYEQYF; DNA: TGCGCCAGCAGCCAAGTAGGTTTTCTCTACGAGCAGTACTTC
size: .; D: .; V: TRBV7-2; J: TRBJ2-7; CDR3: CASSLKGDEQYF; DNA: TGTGCCAGCAGCTTAAAGGGCGACGAGCAGTACTTC
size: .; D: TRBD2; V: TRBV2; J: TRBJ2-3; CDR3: CASITGTSDRDTQYF; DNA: TGTGCCAGCATTACCGGGACTAGCGACAGAGATACGCAGTATTTT
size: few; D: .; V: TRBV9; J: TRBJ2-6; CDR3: CASSGEGTASSGANVLTF; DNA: TGTGCCAGCAGCGGAGAGGGGACCGCCAGCTCTGGGGCCAACGTCCTGACTTTC
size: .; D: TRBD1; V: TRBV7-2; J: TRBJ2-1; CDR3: CASSRDSALNEQFF; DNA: TGTGCCAGCAGCCGGGACAGCGCCTTGAATGAGCAGTTCTTC
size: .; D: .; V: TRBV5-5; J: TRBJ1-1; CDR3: CASSSLVLNTEAFF; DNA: TGTGCCAGCAGCTCCCTTGTCCTGAACACTGAAGCTTTCTTT
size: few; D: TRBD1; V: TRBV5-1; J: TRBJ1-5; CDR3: CASSPGTGGSLSNQPQHF; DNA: TGCGCCAGCAGCCCCGGGACAGGGGGCTCCCTTAGCAATCAGCCCCAGCATTTT
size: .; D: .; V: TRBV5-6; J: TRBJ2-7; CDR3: CASSFVGSYEQYF; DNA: TGTGCCAGCAGCTTCGTAGGCTCCTACGAGCAGTACTTC
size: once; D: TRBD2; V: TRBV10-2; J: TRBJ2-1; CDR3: CASRPRTSGTVNEQFF; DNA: TGCGCCAGCAGACCAAGGACTAGCGGGACCGTCAATGAGCAGTTCTTC
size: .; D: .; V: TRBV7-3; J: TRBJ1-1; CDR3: CASSPNSGSTEAFF; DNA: TGTGCCAGCAGCCCCAACTCGGGGTCCACTGAAGCTTTCTTT
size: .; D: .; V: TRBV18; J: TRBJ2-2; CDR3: CASSPIQGGELFF; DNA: TGTGCCAGCTCACCGATACAGGGAGGGGAGCTGTTTTTT